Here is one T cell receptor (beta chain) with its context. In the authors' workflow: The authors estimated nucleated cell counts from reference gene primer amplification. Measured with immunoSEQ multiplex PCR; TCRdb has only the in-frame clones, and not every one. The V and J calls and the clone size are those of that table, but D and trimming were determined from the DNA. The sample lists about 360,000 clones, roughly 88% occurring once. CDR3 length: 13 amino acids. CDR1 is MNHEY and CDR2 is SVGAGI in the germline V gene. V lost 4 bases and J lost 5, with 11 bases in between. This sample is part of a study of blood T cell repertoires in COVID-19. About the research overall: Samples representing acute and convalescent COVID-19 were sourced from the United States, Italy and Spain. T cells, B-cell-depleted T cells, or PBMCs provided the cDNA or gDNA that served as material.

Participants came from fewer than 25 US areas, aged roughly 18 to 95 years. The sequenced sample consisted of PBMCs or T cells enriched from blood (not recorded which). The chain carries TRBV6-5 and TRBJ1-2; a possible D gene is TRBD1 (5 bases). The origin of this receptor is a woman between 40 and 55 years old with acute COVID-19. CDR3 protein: CASSSQGWYGYTF. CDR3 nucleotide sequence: TGTGCCAGCAGTTCCCAGGGATGGTATGGCTACACCTTC.